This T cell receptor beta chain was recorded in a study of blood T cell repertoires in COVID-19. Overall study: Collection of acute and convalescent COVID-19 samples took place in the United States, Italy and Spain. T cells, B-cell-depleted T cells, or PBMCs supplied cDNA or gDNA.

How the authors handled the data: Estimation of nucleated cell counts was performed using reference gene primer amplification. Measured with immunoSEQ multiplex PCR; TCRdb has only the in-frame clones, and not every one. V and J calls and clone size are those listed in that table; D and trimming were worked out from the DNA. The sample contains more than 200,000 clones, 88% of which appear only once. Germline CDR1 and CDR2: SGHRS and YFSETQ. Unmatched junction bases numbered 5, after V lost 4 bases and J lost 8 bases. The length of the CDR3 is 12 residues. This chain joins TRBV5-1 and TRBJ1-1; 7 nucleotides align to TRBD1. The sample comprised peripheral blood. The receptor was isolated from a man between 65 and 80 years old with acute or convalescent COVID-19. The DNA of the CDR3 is TGCGCCAGCAGCGCACAGGGGTTCGAAGCTTTCTTT. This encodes CASSAQGFEAFF.